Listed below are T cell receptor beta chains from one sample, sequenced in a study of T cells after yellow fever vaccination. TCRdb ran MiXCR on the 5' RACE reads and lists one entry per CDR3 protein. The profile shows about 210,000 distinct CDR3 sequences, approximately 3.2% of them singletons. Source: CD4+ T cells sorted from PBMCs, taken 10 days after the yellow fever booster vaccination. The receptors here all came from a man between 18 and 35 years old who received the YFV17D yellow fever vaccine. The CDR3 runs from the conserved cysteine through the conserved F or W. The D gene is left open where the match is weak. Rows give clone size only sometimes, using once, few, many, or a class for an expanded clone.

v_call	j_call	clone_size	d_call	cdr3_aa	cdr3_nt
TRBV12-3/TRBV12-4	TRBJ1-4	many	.	CASSFSGRTRALFF	TGTGCCAGCAGTTTTTCGGGCAGGACCCGGGCACTGTTTTTT
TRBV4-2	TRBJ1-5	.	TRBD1	CASSQGVTGDQPQHF	TGTGCCAGCAGCCAAGGCGTAACAGGGGATCAGCCCCAGCATTTT
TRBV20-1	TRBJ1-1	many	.	CSAGGREAFF	TGCAGTGCTGGGGGCAGGGAAGCTTTCTTT
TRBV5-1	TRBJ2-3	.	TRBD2	CASMVSGVDTQYF	TGCGCCAGCATGGTTAGCGGGGTGGATACGCAGTATTTT
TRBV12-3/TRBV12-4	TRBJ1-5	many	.	CASSQNQGHNQPQHF	TGTGCCAGCAGCCAAAATCAGGGACACAATCAGCCCCAGCATTTT
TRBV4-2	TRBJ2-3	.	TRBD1	CASSQEGGPGPNTQYF	TGTGCCAGCAGCCAAGAAGGGGGCCCAGGGCCCAATACGCAGTATTTT
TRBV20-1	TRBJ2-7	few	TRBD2	CSAPGGIGSYEQYF	TGCAGTGCGCCGGGGGGGATAGGATCCTACGAGCAGTACTTC
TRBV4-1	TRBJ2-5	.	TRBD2	CASSQALLAGQETQYF	TGCGCCAGCAGCCAAGCTTTGCTAGCGGGCCAAGAGACCCAGTACTTC
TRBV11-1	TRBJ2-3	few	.	CASSLDRYTDTQYF	TGTGCCAGCAGCTTAGACAGATACACAGATACGCAGTATTTT
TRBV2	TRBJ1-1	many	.	CASRGDANTEAFF	TGTGCCAGCAGGGGGGACGCGAACACTGAAGCTTTCTTT
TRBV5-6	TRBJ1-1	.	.	CASSPRSWNTEAFF	TGTGCCAGCAGCCCACGGTCTTGGAACACTGAAGCTTTCTTT
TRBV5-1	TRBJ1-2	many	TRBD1	CATRLTGDQKRDGYTF	TGCGCCACCAGACTGACAGGGGATCAGAAAAGGGATGGCTACACCTTC
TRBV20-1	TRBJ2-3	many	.	CSARWQWTTPGDTQYF	TGCAGTGCTAGGTGGCAATGGACCACGCCGGGAGATACGCAGTATTTT
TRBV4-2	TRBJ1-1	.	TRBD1	CASSQVGDSYQAFF	TGTGCCAGCAGCCAAGTCGGGGACAGTTATCAAGCTTTCTTT
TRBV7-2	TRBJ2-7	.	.	CASSFQGGSYEQYF	TGTGCCAGCAGCTTTCAGGGGGGATCCTACGAGCAGTACTTC
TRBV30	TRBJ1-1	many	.	CAWKRGLSEAFF	TGTGCCTGGAAAAGGGGATTGTCTGAAGCTTTCTTT
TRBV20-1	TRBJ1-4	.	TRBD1	CSASSGQPFEKLFF	TGCAGTGCTAGTTCGGGACAGCCATTTGAAAAACTGTTTTTT
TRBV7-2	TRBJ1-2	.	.	CASSPYTF	TGTGCCAGCAGCCCGTATACCTTC
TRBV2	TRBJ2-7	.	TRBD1	CASRGTGSYEQYF	TGTGCCAGCAGGGGGACAGGATCCTACGAGCAGTACTTC
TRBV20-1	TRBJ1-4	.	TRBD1	CSAPDRVGEKLFF	TGCAGTGCTCCCGACAGGGTTGGTGAAAAACTGTTTTTT
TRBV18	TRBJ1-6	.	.	CASSRDPNYNSPLHF	TGTGCCAGCTCACGAGATCCGAATTACAATTCACCCCTCCACTTT
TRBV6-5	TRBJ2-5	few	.	CASSNTMGTQYF	TGTGCCAGCAGTAATACGATGGGGACCCAGTACTTC
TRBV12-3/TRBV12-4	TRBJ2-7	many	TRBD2	CASSSQAGGPEQYF	TGTGCCAGCAGTTCCCAAGCGGGGGGGCCCGAGCAGTACTTC
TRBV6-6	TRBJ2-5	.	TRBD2	CASSYSGGSETQYF	TGTGCCAGCAGTTATAGCGGGGGGTCAGAGACCCAGTACTTC
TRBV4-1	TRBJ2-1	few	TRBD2	CASSHRLAGPSREQFF	TGCGCCAGCAGCCACCGACTAGCGGGGCCCTCCCGTGAGCAGTTCTTC
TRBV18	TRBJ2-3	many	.	CASSPSQTDTQYF	TGTGCCAGCTCACCATCCCAGACAGATACGCAGTATTTT
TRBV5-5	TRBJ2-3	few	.	CASSSRDFYTDTQYF	TGTGCCAGCAGCTCAAGGGACTTTTACACAGATACGCAGTATTTT
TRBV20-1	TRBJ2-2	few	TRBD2	CSARGSGGPVAGELFF	TGCAGTGCTAGAGGAAGCGGGGGTCCGGTGGCCGGGGAGCTGTTTTTT
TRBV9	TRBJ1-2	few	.	CASSVVAGDHGYTF	TGTGCCAGCAGCGTAGTGGCAGGGGACCATGGCTACACCTTC
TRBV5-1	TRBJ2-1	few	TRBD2	CASSPPLGGGYNEQFF	TGCGCCAGCAGCCCCCCGCTTGGCGGGGGCTACAATGAGCAGTTCTTC
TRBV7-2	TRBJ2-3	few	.	CASSLVRSSSTDTQYF	TGTGCCAGCAGCTTAGTAAGGAGCTCTAGCACAGATACGCAGTATTTT
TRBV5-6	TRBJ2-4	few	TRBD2	CASSYPLGGNIQYF	TGTGCCAGCAGCTACCCACTGGGGGGGAACATTCAGTACTTC
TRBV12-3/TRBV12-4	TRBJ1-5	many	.	CASSFQGSNQPQHF	TGTGCCAGCAGTTTTCAGGGTAGCAATCAGCCCCAGCATTTT
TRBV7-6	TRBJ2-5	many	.	CASSLNIQAGGETQYF	TGTGCCAGCAGCTTAAACATACAGGCCGGAGGGGAGACCCAGTACTTC
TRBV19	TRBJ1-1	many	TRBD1	CASSRPDRGNTEAFF	TGTGCCAGTAGCAGACCGGACAGGGGGAACACTGAAGCTTTCTTT